The rows below give T cell receptor beta chains drawn from one sample of a study of blood T cells in healthy people across ages. A single record per CDR3 protein comes from TCRdb applying MiXCR to the 5' RACE reads. The data contain hundreds of thousands of distinct CDR3 sequences, around 50% of them seen just once; the ten biggest clones take up 20% to 30%. The sample taken for sequencing was blood. The receptors originated from a middle-aged man in good health. Both conserved end residues are part of each CDR3. The D gene is left open where the match is weak. Expanded clones are given a class, and other clones once, few, many or no size at all.

cdr3_length j_call d_call clone_size v_call cdr3_nt cdr3_aa
13 TRBJ2-3 - - TRBV29-1 TGCAGCGTTGGGGCAGGAACGTCAGATACGCAGTATTTT CSVGAGTSDTQYF
16 TRBJ2-7 TRBD1 - TRBV6-2/TRBV6-3 TGTGCCAGCAGTCGGGCTCCACAGGGGAGCAAGTACGAGCAGTACTTC CASSRAPQGSKYEQYF
13 TRBJ1-1 TRBD1 - TRBV20-1 TGCAGTGCTAGAGGGGAGGGGGCTTGGGAAGCTTTCTTT CSARGEGAWEAFF
14 TRBJ2-7 - few TRBV6-5 TGTGCCAGCAGTTACCTCGGACTTAGCTACGAGCAGTACTTC CASSYLGLSYEQYF
14 TRBJ2-5 - - TRBV7-2 TGTGCCAGCAGCTCCCCGGAAGGGCTGAGGACCCAGTACTTC CASSSPEGLRTQYF
12 TRBJ2-7 - few TRBV6-1 TGTGCCAGCAGTGATGGGGGCTACGAGCAGTACTTC CASSDGGYEQYF
14 TRBJ2-3 - few TRBV5-6 TGTGCCAGCAGCTCCCATTCCAGCACAGATACGCAGTATTTT CASSSHSSTDTQYF
16 TRBJ2-6 - once TRBV7-3 TGTGCCAGCAGCTTTAATATGAGCTCTGGGGCCAACGTCCTGACTTTC CASSFNMSSGANVLTF
16 TRBJ2-6 - many TRBV4-2 TGTGCCAGCAGCCAGGTTTCAAGCTCTGGGGCCAACGTCCTGACTTTC CASSQVSSSGANVLTF
13 TRBJ2-2 - - TRBV5-4 TGTGCCAGCAGCGGAATCATCGCCGGGGAGCTGTTTTTT CASSGIIAGELFF
18 TRBJ1-2 TRBD1 few TRBV6-5 TGTGCCAGCAGTTACTCGATTTGGGACAGGGGAATTAACTATGGCTACACCTTC CASSYSIWDRGINYGYTF
11 TRBJ1-4 - - TRBV29-1 TGCAGCGCTCAGGCGCCCGAAAAACTGTTTTTT CSAQAPEKLFF
16 TRBJ2-5 - - TRBV7-8 TGTGCCAGCAGCTTAGACGAGAACTCGTCCGGGGAGACCCAGTACTTC CASSLDENSSGETQYF
13 TRBJ2-7 TRBD1 - TRBV5-1 TGCGCCAGCAGCTTGGGACAGGGGTCAGAGCAGTACTTC CASSLGQGSEQYF
15 TRBJ2-5 - - TRBV15 TGTGCCACCAGCAGAGATGCCAGTGGCCAAGAGACCCAGTACTTC CATSRDASGQETQYF
14 TRBJ2-1 - few TRBV5-1 TGCGCCAGCAGCCAAGTCGGGGACGAGAATGAGCAGTTCTTC CASSQVGDENEQFF
14 TRBJ2-1 TRBD1 few TRBV5-1 TGCGCCAGCAGCCAGGGACAGGCTGTGTATGAGCAGTTCTTC CASSQGQAVYEQFF
14 TRBJ2-5 - - TRBV2 TGTGCCAGCAGTGAGGGGCAGTACCAAGAGACCCAGTACTTC CASSEGQYQETQYF
15 TRBJ2-7 - - TRBV7-6 TGTGCCAGCAGCTTAGGACTAGTGGGGCCATACGAGCAGTACTTC CASSLGLVGPYEQYF
13 TRBJ2-7 - - TRBV12-3/TRBV12-4 TGTGCCAGCAGTTTAGGGGCAGTATACGAGCAGTACTTC CASSLGAVYEQYF
15 TRBJ1-4 - - TRBV19 TGTGCCAGTAGTACCCCCACAGGAGCTAATGAAAAACTGTTTTTT CASSTPTGANEKLFF
14 TRBJ2-7 TRBD2 few TRBV3-1 TGTGCCAGCAGCCGGAGCGGGACTCTCTACGAGCAGTACTTC CASSRSGTLYEQYF
18 TRBJ2-7 TRBD1 once TRBV29-1 TGCAGCGTTGAAATCGCTTCCCTGGGACAGCCGAACACCTACGAGCAGTACTTC CSVEIASLGQPNTYEQYF
14 TRBJ2-1 - few TRBV28 TGTGCCAGCAGGGGAGTTGACTACGGGGATGAGCAGTTCTTC CASRGVDYGDEQFF